This TCR beta chain was documented in a study of cytomegalovirus exposure and HLA in healthy donors. Study-level results: A link between a missense DCLRE1C variant and TCR beta V- and J-gene trimming emerged from a later analysis. The authors enumerated 180 or so TCR beta chains as linked to cytomegalovirus. Prediction of most subjects' HLA-A and HLA-B alleles by TCR beta sequences was reportedly accurate. Most TCR beta V segments were productive about 90% or about 30% of the time in an earlier analysis.

This PCR relied on a set of 60 Vbeta primers and 13 Jbeta primers. The repertoire was sequenced with immunoSEQ multiplex PCR; TCRdb's copy has only in-frame clones and lacks some. The repertoire has over 150,000 clones, 77% of them found once; the top ten carry 3.5% to 4.5%. This CDR3 contains 14 residues. The germline CDR1 and CDR2 sequences are LNHDA and SQIVND (reference sequence). Deletions cut 5 bases from V and 5 bases from J, with 16 bases between. Remarks on this clone: The target antigen is unknown.

The clonotype originates from a woman aged 55-69 years in good health and CMV-seropositive. The chain is built from TRBV19 and TRBJ2-7; perhaps TRBD1 as D (5 bases). The sequencing sample was made of PBMCs. The CDR3 spells CASSLTDTFDEQYF. CDR3 DNA sequence: TGTGCCAGTAGTCTGACGGACACATTCGACGAGCAGTACTTC.